The entry that follows covers one T cell receptor (beta chain) sequence. This sample was included in a study of blood T cell repertoires in COVID-19. This CDR3 region has 15 residues. Trimming left V 4 bases short and J 5 bases short, with 17 bases between. CDR1 and CDR2 (germline): ENHRY, SYGVKD. In the authors' workflow: Reference gene primer amplification in the assay estimated nucleated cell counts. Assay used: immunoSEQ multiplex PCR; TCRdb lists only in-frame clones, some missing. V, J and clone size are taken as reported in that table, and D and trimming were inferred from the DNA itself. The data show approximately 300,000 clones, about 85% seen once.

This receptor was identified in a woman in her 50s with active or convalescent COVID-19. V is TRBV10-3 and J is TRBJ1-2; a possible D gene is TRBD1 (6 bases). The sample comprised peripheral blood. DNA of the CDR3: TGTGCCATCAGTGCCCCCGCCCCGGACAGTTATGGCTACACCTTC. It specifies CAISAPAPDSYGYTF.